One sample yielded the 11 T cell receptor beta chains listed below, sequenced in a study of cytomegalovirus exposure and HLA in healthy donors (dated by TCRdb to the late 2010s). Library creation used the immunoSEQ multiplex PCR assay. The multiplex PCR relied on a mix of 60 forward primers for TCR Vbeta segments and 13 reverse primers for TCR Jbeta segments. TCRdb retrieved this table from immuneACCESS and kept in-frame rearrangements only. Not all clones are present; in checked studies, unresolved V genes account for under half, and no reason is known for the remainder. This sample comprises about 170,000 clones, 82% of them detected only once. Clones ranked in the top ten supply around 1.5% of the sample. Sequencing was carried out using PBMCs. The receptors derive from a male donor in good health and CMV-seronegative.

A few counts support this clone. The chain recombines TRBV5-1 with TRBJ1-1; D gene unclear. The CDR3 runs to 17 residues. Trimming removed 1 base at V and 2 bases at J, with 18 bases between. Germline V gene sequence: CDR1 SGHRS, CDR2 YFSETQ. The CDR3 coding sequence is TGCGCCAGCAGCTTGCCCCCCTACCAGACGGGAAACACTGAAGCTTTCTTT. It is translated as CASSLPPYQTGNTEAFF.

V is TRBV19 and J is TRBJ1-1; 8 nucleotides align to TRBD1. The CDR3 spans 15 residues. Unmatched junction bases numbered 16, after V lost 9 bases and J lost 7 bases. Per the germline V gene, CDR1 is LNHDA and CDR2 is SQIVND (reference sequence). The CDR3 reads CASRLLRQGLGEAFF. DNA of the CDR3: TGTGCCAGCAGACTACTCCGACAGGGGTTGGGTGAAGCTTTCTTT.

Remarks on this clone: An end of the junction does not agree with germline; a read error may underlie this. The chain couples TRBV13 to TRBJ2-7; D might be TRBD1 (5 bases). CDR1 is PRHDT, CDR2 FYEKMQ, per germline (reference sequence). The CDR3 length is 15 residues. The DNA for the CDR3 is TGTGCCGGCAGCTTAGCTGGCAGGGCGGTCCACGAGCAGTACTTC. Its protein is CAGSLAGRAVHEQYF.

This sequence joins TRBV6-6 and TRBJ2-2, with 7 bases aligning to TRBD1. In germline, CDR1 is MNHNY, CDR2 SVGAGI (reference sequence). There are 16 residues in the CDR3. Trimming took 5 bases from V and 4 from J; bases not matched to a gene: 10. In DNA form, the CDR3 reads TGTGCCAGCAGTCAACCCACAGGGGTCAGCACCGGGGAGCTGTTTTTT. It encodes CASSQPTGVSTGELFF.

This clone was detected a few times. The V and J genes are TRBV6-6 and TRBJ2-5, with a tentative D call TRBD1 (5 bases). V lost 0 bases and J 3 bases, leaving 8 bases between the germline ends. From germline, CDR1 is MNHNY and CDR2 SVGAGI (reference sequence). The CDR3 is made up of 14 amino acids. DNA for the CDR3: TGTGCCAGCAGTTACTCGGGCAGGGAAGAGACCCAGTACTTC. Protein sequence: CASSYSGREETQYF.

The chain is built from TRBV6-5 and TRBJ2-2; maybe TRBD2 (6 bases). The CDR3 loop spans 14 amino acids. In germline, CDR1 is MNHEY, CDR2 SVGAGI. V was shortened by 2 bases and J by 4 bases, with 8 bases between the two germline ends. This CDR3 reads CASSYRESTGELFF. Here the CDR3 DNA reads TGTGCCAGCAGTTACCGGGAGAGCACCGGGGAGCTGTTTTTT.

Worth noting for this clone: Its ends do not fully match the called genes, so a read error is possible. This chain connects TRBV7-9 to TRBJ2-2; TRBD1 agrees at 8 bases. Germline loops: CDR1 SEHNR, CDR2 FQNEAQ (reference sequence). The CDR3 spans 16 residues. CDR3 region: CASSAPRQGNSGELFF. As DNA, the CDR3 is TGTGCCAGCAGCGCCCCGAGACAGGGGAACAGCGGGGAGCTGTTTTTT.

The rearrangement links TRBV9 to TRBJ1-1, with D unresolved. The germline V gene encodes CDR1 SGDLS and CDR2 YYNGEE. V lost 0 bases, J lost 4 bases, and 10 bases lay in between. The CDR3 has 14 residues. In DNA form, the CDR3 reads TGTGCCAGCAGCGTAGGGGCAGTACTCACTGAAGCTTTCTTT. Protein: CASSVGAVLTEAFF.

The chain carries TRBV12-5 and TRBJ2-3; the match to TRBD1 covers 10 bases. The V gene's germline CDR1 is LGHNT and CDR2 FRNRAP. The ends lost 5 bases at V and 8 bases at J; junction bases unmatched: 4. CDR3 length: 13 residues. As DNA, the CDR3 is TGTGCTAGTGGTCCGCGGACAGGGGGTACGCAGTATTTT. Translated: CASGPRTGGTQYF.

The chain couples TRBV5-1 to TRBJ2-1; 10 bases match TRBD2. Germline V CDR1 and CDR2: SGHRS, YFSETQ. V lost 4 bases to trimming and J lost 7 bases; unmatched junction nucleotides: 11. CDR3 length: 16 amino acids. CDR3: CASSRPSGGRGNEQFF. The CDR3 DNA is TGCGCCAGCAGCCGCCCTAGCGGGGGCCGGGGTAATGAGCAGTTCTTC.

The gene calls are TRBV6-5 and TRBJ2-2; D is unresolved. The CDR3 is made up of 12 amino acids. V was shortened by 6 bases and J by 8 bases, with 10 bases between the two germline ends. CDR1 is MNHEY, CDR2 SVGAGI, per germline. This CDR3 is CASRPLTGELFF. The CDR3 region has the DNA TGTGCCAGCAGACCCCTAACGGGGGAGCTGTTTTTT.